This is a list of T cell receptor beta chains from one sample in a study of vaccination and CD4 T cells after COVID-19. TCRdb re-called the PCR reads with MiXCR, one entry per CDR3 protein. The repertoire includes about 15,000 distinct CDR3 sequences, about 50% of them detected once, and roughly 4.5% sits in the top ten. No antigen has been identified for these receptors. The specimen was CD4+ T cells from blood, cultured in vitro, collected before SARS-CoV-2 vaccination. The receptors stem from a human donor who had recovered from COVID-19. The CDR3 runs from the conserved cysteine through the conserved F or W. D genes are given only for firm matches. The size of a clone is reported for some rows only, either as once, few or many, or as a class for expanded clones.

TRBD2,TRBJ2-7,-,TRBV5-1,TGCGCCAGTACCCTTAACGGGGGGACTGACTACGAGCAGTACTTC,CASTLNGGTDYEQYF
TRBD2,TRBJ2-3,-,TRBV20-1,TGCAGTGCTAGGGTAGCGGGAGGGCCGGGTGACAGAGATACGCAGTATTTT,CSARVAGGPGDRDTQYF
-,TRBJ2-6,-,TRBV5-6,TGTGCCAGCAGCGGGGACCGGGGGATGGCCAACGTCCTGACTTTC,CASSGDRGMANVLTF
-,TRBJ1-3,-,TRBV11-1,TGTGCCAGCAGCCTCGGGATCTCTGGAAACACCATATATTTT,CASSLGISGNTIYF
-,TRBJ1-5,-,TRBV11-2,TGTGCCAGCAGCTTAGACCCGGGACGTCCTCAGCCCCAGCATTTT,CASSLDPGRPQPQHF
TRBD1,TRBJ1-2,once,TRBV7-2,TGTGCCAGCAGCTCACAGGGGTCTGGTGGCTGCACCTTC,CASSSQGSGGCTF
-,TRBJ1-5,-,TRBV12-3/TRBV12-4,TGTGCCAGCAGTTTTGGGCTTGCTAATCAGCCCCAGCATTTT,CASSFGLANQPQHF
TRBD1,TRBJ2-7,-,TRBV20-1,TGCAGTGCCCAAAGCCAGACAGGGCTCTACGAGCAGTACTTC,CSAQSQTGLYEQYF
-,TRBJ2-1,few,TRBV15,TGTGCCACCAGCAGAGACTTTACGGGCAATGAGCAGTTCTTC,CATSRDFTGNEQFF
-,TRBJ2-2,few,TRBV7-2,TGTGCCAGCAGCCCGAGCGGGGAGCTGTTTTTT,CASSPSGELFF
TRBD1,TRBJ2-5,-,TRBV2,TGTGCCAGCAGGCCGGGACAGGGGTCCGAGACCCAGTACTTC,CASRPGQGSETQYF
-,TRBJ1-1,-,TRBV6-5,TGTGCCAGCAGTTACCGGGGGTACACTGAAGCTTTCTTT,CASSYRGYTEAFF
-,TRBJ1-1,few,TRBV6-1,TGTGCCAGCAGTGCCCGAGGGGGTGTGGGGAGTACTGAAGCTTTCTTT,CASSARGGVGSTEAFF
-,TRBJ2-5,-,TRBV11-3,TGTGCCAGCAGCTTAGTAGGGGGGCTGGAGACCCAGTACTTC,CASSLVGGLETQYF
TRBD2,TRBJ2-5,-,TRBV20-1,TGCAGTGCTAGAGCCGAGACTAGCGCGGAGACCCAGTACTTC,CSARAETSAETQYF
TRBD2,TRBJ2-5,-,TRBV24-1,TGTGCCACCAGTGAACCCGGACTAGCGGGAGAGACCCAGTACTTC,CATSEPGLAGETQYF
-,TRBJ1-3,-,TRBV19,TGTGCCAGTAGCACCACAGCAGCCTCTGGAAACACCATATATTTT,CASSTTAASGNTIYF
TRBD2,TRBJ2-7,-,TRBV7-2,TGTGCCAGCAGCGCCAGCGGGGGGCCCTACGAGCAGTACTTC,CASSASGGPYEQYF
-,TRBJ1-2,few,TRBV20-1,TGCAGTGCGGATATCAGAAGCGGCGGCTACACCTTC,CSADIRSGGYTF
-,TRBJ2-5,few,TRBV7-2,TGTGCCAGCAGCACAGGGCGCGGAAAGGAGACCCAGTACTTC,CASSTGRGKETQYF
-,TRBJ1-3,-,TRBV20-1,TGCAGTGCTAGAGGGTCGAGCCAGGGGAACTCTGGAAACACCATATATTTT,CSARGSSQGNSGNTIYF
-,TRBJ1-1,-,TRBV27,TGTGCCAACCAAAGTCAGAGAAGAGCTGAAGCTTTCTTT,CANQSQRRAEAFF
TRBD1,TRBJ1-5,few,TRBV6-1,TGTGCCAGCAGACCCTCCCGGACAGGGTTCGGACAGCCCCAGCATTTT,CASRPSRTGFGQPQHF
-,TRBJ2-7,once,TRBV2,TGTGCCCGGAGTTGGCCCGGGGGCGAGCAGTACTTC,CARSWPGGEQYF
-,TRBJ1-2,few,TRBV2,TGTGCCAGCAGTGAAGCCCTCCGGACGCAAGGCTACACCTTC,CASSEALRTQGYTF
-,TRBJ2-5,few,TRBV7-2,TGTGCCAGCAGCTTAGTTCTAGCGGAGACCCAGTACTTC,CASSLVLAETQYF
-,TRBJ1-1,few,TRBV19,TGTGCGACCCTACAGAGACTACCCTCGAACACTGAAGCTTTCTTT,CATLQRLPSNTEAFF
-,TRBJ1-2,-,TRBV14,TGTGCCAGCAGCCCCCCCGGGGCCAGCAACTATGGCTACACCTTC,CASSPPGASNYGYTF
-,TRBJ2-5,-,TRBV4-1,TGCGCCAGCAGCCAACTTGAGGCATCTTCGGCAGGGGATGTCCAAGAGACCCAGTACTTC,CASSQLEASSAGDVQETQYF
-,TRBJ2-7,few,TRBV27,TGTGCCAGCAGAAAAACAGGGACTGCCGCGGCCTACGAGCAGTACTTC,CASRKTGTAAAYEQYF
-,TRBJ1-1,few,TRBV20-1,TGCAGTGCTAGAGATGGACCGGGGACTGAAGCTTTCTTT,CSARDGPGTEAFF
-,TRBJ2-3,few,TRBV27,TGTGCCAGCAGTTTGTCGACCCACGGAGGTACGCAGTATTTT,CASSLSTHGGTQYF
-,TRBJ2-1,-,TRBV20-1,TGCAGTGCCGCCGGAGGGATCAGGACAGCATACAATGAGCAGTTCTTC,CSAAGGIRTAYNEQFF
-,TRBJ1-1,few,TRBV7-6,TGTGCCAGCAGCTCGGGCGCAGGGTTTGTCCCTGAAGCTTTCTTT,CASSSGAGFVPEAFF
-,TRBJ2-5,-,TRBV12-5,TGTGCTAGTGGTGACCGTCGGGGAGAAGAGACCCAGTACTTC,CASGDRRGEETQYF
-,TRBJ2-1,-,TRBV2,TGTGCCAGCAGTGAGCTCGGGAGAGGCTACAATGAGCAGTTCTTC,CASSELGRGYNEQFF
-,TRBJ1-1,few,TRBV27,TGTGCCAGCAGTTTTCTGGGGGCGACCACTGAAGCTTTCTTT,CASSFLGATTEAFF
-,TRBJ2-7,-,TRBV19,TGTGCCAGTAGTATGGAATACGAGCAGTACTTC,CASSMEYEQYF
-,TRBJ1-5,few,TRBV7-6,TGTGCCAGCAGCGCCTCGGGGTCGAGCAATCAGCCCCAGCATTTT,CASSASGSSNQPQHF
TRBD1,TRBJ1-1,-,TRBV6-5,TGTGCCAGCAGTTACTCGGACAGGGAAGCTTTCTTT,CASSYSDREAFF
-,TRBJ1-3,once,TRBV5-4,TGTGCCAGCAGCTTGGTGGGGCCGAGCTCTGGAAACACCATATATTTT,CASSLVGPSSGNTIYF
TRBD1,TRBJ1-1,-,TRBV12-3/TRBV12-4,TGTGCCAGCAGTTTGGGGGGACAGGGAGCTTTCTTT,CASSLGGQGAFF
-,TRBJ1-1,-,TRBV5-6,TGTGCCAGCAGCTTGTCTCGGGGATTGATGGATACTGAAGCTTTCTTT,CASSLSRGLMDTEAFF
-,TRBJ2-1,-,TRBV30,TGTGCCTGGAGCACGGCTAGCTCGTACAATGAGCAGTTCTTC,CAWSTASSYNEQFF
-,TRBJ2-1,-,TRBV20-1,TGCAGTGCCCCTGGGGAGGAGAACGATGAGCAGTTCTTC,CSAPGEENDEQFF
-,TRBJ2-7,-,TRBV20-1,TGCAGTGCTAGAGATGTGTCCGGCGGACTTACCTACGAGCAGTACTTC,CSARDVSGGLTYEQYF
TRBD1,TRBJ2-1,-,TRBV24-1,TGTGCCACCAGTGATGCAGGGGGTCAGTTCTTC,CATSDAGGQFF
-,TRBJ2-1,-,TRBV24-1,TGTGCCACCAGTGATTTTGGCCCCAATGAGCAGTTCTTC,CATSDFGPNEQFF
-,TRBJ1-6,-,TRBV20-1,TGCAGTGCTAGAGATCTTGGTTCCCTCCACTTT,CSARDLGSLHF
-,TRBJ1-1,-,TRBV7-2,TGTGCCAGCAGCTTAGACCATCATCCGAACACTGAAGCTTTCTTT,CASSLDHHPNTEAFF
-,TRBJ2-3,-,TRBV7-9,TGTGCCAGCAGCTTAGGGGGGGCTCCTTTGGGGGATACGCAGTATTTT,CASSLGGAPLGDTQYF
-,TRBJ1-5,few,TRBV19,TGTGCCAGTAGTGCCGACCGTAATCAGCCCCAGCATTTT,CASSADRNQPQHF
-,TRBJ2-7,few,TRBV6-1,TGTGCCAGCAGTGAGAGGGAAGGTGCCTACGAGCAGTACTTC,CASSEREGAYEQYF
-,TRBJ1-2,few,TRBV6-1,TGTGCCAGCAGTGAAGCAGGAGTCTATGGCTACACCTTC,CASSEAGVYGYTF
-,TRBJ2-5,-,TRBV6-2/TRBV6-3,TGTGCCAGCAGTTACCAAGGAGTACGGGAGACCCAGTACTTC,CASSYQGVRETQYF